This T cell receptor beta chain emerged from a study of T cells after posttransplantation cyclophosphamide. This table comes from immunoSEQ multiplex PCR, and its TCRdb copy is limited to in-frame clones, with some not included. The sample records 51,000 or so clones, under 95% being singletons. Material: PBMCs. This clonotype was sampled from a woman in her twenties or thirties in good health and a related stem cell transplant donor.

CDR3 DNA sequence: TGTGCCAGCAGTAAGGGGGACAGGGACACAGATACGCAGTATTTT. Translated, it gives CASSKGDRDTDTQYF. This rearrangement joins TRBV28 to TRBJ2-3; TRBD1 matches at 9 bases. CDR3 length: 15 amino acids. V was pared by 5 bases and J by 2 bases, with 5 bases of the junction left unmatched. Germline V gene sequence: CDR1 MDHEN, CDR2 SYDVKM.